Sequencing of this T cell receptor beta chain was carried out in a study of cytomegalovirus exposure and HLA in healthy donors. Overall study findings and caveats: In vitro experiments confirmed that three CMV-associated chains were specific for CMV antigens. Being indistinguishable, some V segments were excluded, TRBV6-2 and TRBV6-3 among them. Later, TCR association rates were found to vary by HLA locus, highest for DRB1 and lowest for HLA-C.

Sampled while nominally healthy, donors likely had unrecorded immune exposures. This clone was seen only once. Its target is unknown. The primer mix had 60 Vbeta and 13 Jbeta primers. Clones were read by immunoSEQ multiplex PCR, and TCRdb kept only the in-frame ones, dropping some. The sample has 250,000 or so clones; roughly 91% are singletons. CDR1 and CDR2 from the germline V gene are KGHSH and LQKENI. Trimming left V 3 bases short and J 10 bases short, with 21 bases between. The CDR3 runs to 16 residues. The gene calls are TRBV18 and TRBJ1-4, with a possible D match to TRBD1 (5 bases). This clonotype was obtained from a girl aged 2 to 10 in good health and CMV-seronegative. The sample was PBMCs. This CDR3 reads CASSPPAVSVGRKLFF. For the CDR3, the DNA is TGTGCCAGCTCACCTCCAGCCGTTTCCGTGGGGCGAAAACTGTTTTTT.